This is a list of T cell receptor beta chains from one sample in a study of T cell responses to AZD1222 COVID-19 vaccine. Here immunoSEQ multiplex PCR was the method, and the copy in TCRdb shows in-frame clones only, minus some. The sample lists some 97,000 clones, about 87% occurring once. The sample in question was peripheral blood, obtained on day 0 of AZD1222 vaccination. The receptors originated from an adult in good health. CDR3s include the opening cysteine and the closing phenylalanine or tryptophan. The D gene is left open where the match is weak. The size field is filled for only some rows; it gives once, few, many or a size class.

CDR3: CASSPTAGANYGYTF
DNA: TGTGCCAGCAGCCCCACCGCAGGGGCTAACTATGGCTACACCTTC
J: TRBJ1-2
V: TRBV7-6
size: once
D: -

CDR3: CASSKTSGGFQETQYF
DNA: TGTGCCAGCAGCAAGACTAGCGGGGGGTTTCAAGAGACCCAGTACTTC
J: TRBJ2-5
V: TRBV5-4
size: -
D: TRBD2

CDR3: CASSQESPSTSGGIHTQYF
DNA: TGCGCCAGCAGCCAAGAATCCCCCAGTACTAGCGGGGGGATTCATACGCAGTATTTT
J: TRBJ2-3
V: TRBV4-3
size: -
D: TRBD2

CDR3: CSVGANNYGYTF
DNA: TGCAGCGTTGGAGCAAACAACTATGGCTACACCTTC
J: TRBJ1-2
V: TRBV29-1
size: once
D: -

CDR3: CASTFGGRPVYEQYF
DNA: TGTGCCAGCACCTTTGGTGGCAGACCAGTCTACGAGCAGTACTTC
J: TRBJ2-7
V: TRBV5-8
size: -
D: -

CDR3: CASSQPGQGYYEQYF
DNA: TGTGCCAGCAGTCAGCCGGGACAGGGATACTACGAGCAGTACTTC
J: TRBJ2-7
V: TRBV27
size: once
D: TRBD1

CDR3: CASSSRGAGDTDTQYF
DNA: TGTGCCAGCAGCTCACGTGGGGCGGGGGACACAGATACGCAGTATTTT
J: TRBJ2-3
V: TRBV5-4
size: -
D: TRBD2

CDR3: CASSRSETGYGYTF
DNA: TGTGCCAGCAGCAGGTCGGAAACGGGCTATGGCTACACCTTC
J: TRBJ1-2
V: TRBV7-8
size: -
D: -

CDR3: CASSRTGNTEAFF
DNA: TGTGCCAGTAGTAGGACAGGGAACACTGAAGCTTTCTTT
J: TRBJ1-1
V: TRBV19
size: -
D: TRBD1

CDR3: CASSPPDRGAGNEQFF
DNA: TGTGCCAGCAGCCCCCCCGACAGGGGCGCAGGGAATGAGCAGTTCTTC
J: TRBJ2-1
V: TRBV7-2
size: few
D: TRBD1

CDR3: CASSLGQVANYGYTF
DNA: TGTGCCAGCAGCTTGGGACAGGTCGCTAACTATGGCTACACCTTC
J: TRBJ1-2
V: TRBV5-5
size: few
D: -

CDR3: CATSDSKGGQGNSPLHF
DNA: TGTGCCACCAGTGATTCTAAGGGGGGGCAGGGGAATTCACCCCTCCACTTT
J: TRBJ1-6
V: TRBV24-1
size: -
D: -

CDR3: CASSFERLGGSYGYTF
DNA: TGTGCCAGCAGCTTTGAGAGATTGGGGGGGAGCTATGGCTACACCTTC
J: TRBJ1-2
V: TRBV7-2
size: -
D: -

CDR3: CASSSPLSWALHF
DNA: TGTGCCAGCAGCTCACCCCTCTCCTGGGCCCTCCACTTT
J: TRBJ1-6
V: TRBV5-4
size: -
D: -

CDR3: CASSPGLQESTEAFF
DNA: TGTGCCAGCTCACCCGGCCTCCAGGAGAGCACTGAAGCTTTCTTT
J: TRBJ1-1
V: TRBV18
size: -
D: -

CDR3: CSVLAILGQGGFEQYF
DNA: TGCAGCGTTCTCGCCATTTTGGGACAGGGAGGTTTCGAGCAGTACTTC
J: TRBJ2-7
V: TRBV29-1
size: -
D: TRBD1

CDR3: CASSQEARGQIYGYTF
DNA: TGTGCCAGCAGCCAAGAGGCTAGGGGGCAAATCTATGGCTACACCTTC
J: TRBJ1-2
V: TRBV4-2
size: -
D: TRBD1

CDR3: CASSRSQEDTQYF
DNA: TGTGCCAGCTCACGCTCGCAGGAAGATACGCAGTATTTT
J: TRBJ2-3
V: TRBV18
size: -
D: -

CDR3: CASSAGGFTNTEAFF
DNA: TGTGCCAGCTCCGCAGGAGGTTTTACGAACACTGAAGCTTTCTTT
J: TRBJ1-1
V: TRBV27
size: -
D: -

CDR3: CASSLGTGNSNQPQHF
DNA: TGTGCCAGCAGTTTAGGGACAGGGAATAGCAATCAGCCCCAGCATTTT
J: TRBJ1-5
V: TRBV28
size: -
D: TRBD1

CDR3: CATVETGNLKPRNTEAFF
DNA: TGTGCCACCGTCGAAACAGGTAATCTGAAACCTAGGAACACTGAAGCTTTCTTT
J: TRBJ1-1
V: TRBV2
size: -
D: -

CDR3: CASSARSGAYEQYF
DNA: TGTGCCAGCAGCGCCAGAAGCGGGGCCTACGAGCAGTACTTC
J: TRBJ2-7
V: TRBV7-6
size: -
D: TRBD2

CDR3: CASSRGTGGNTEAFF
DNA: TGCGCCAGCAGCCGAGGGACAGGGGGAAACACTGAAGCTTTCTTT
J: TRBJ1-1
V: TRBV5-1
size: -
D: TRBD1

CDR3: CATILNWGTGELFF
DNA: TGTGCCACCATACTTAACTGGGGCACCGGGGAGCTGTTTTTT
J: TRBJ2-2
V: TRBV6-5
size: once
D: -

CDR3: CASSAWTKTGELFF
DNA: TGTGCCAGTAGTGCATGGACTAAGACCGGGGAGCTGTTTTTT
J: TRBJ2-2
V: TRBV19
size: -
D: -

CDR3: CASRRAPGAEGNYGYTF
DNA: TGTGCCAGCAGGCGGGCGCCCGGGGCGGAGGGAAACTATGGCTACACCTTC
J: TRBJ1-2
V: TRBV27
size: -
D: -

CDR3: CASSPPRLAGETQYF
DNA: TGTGCCAGCAGCCCTCCCAGACTAGCGGGAGAGACCCAGTACTTC
J: TRBJ2-5
V: TRBV7-6
size: -
D: TRBD2

CDR3: CASSQGYEQYF
DNA: TGTGCCAGCTCACAGGGCTACGAGCAGTACTTC
J: TRBJ2-7
V: TRBV18
size: -
D: -

CDR3: CASGKSDGYTF
DNA: TGTGCCAGCGGAAAATCGGATGGCTACACCTTC
J: TRBJ1-2
V: TRBV6-5
size: -
D: -

CDR3: CASSLSQVGGTNYGYTF
DNA: TGTGCCAGCAGTTTATCACAAGTGGGGGGTACTAACTATGGCTACACCTTC
J: TRBJ1-2
V: TRBV27
size: -
D: -

CDR3: CASTGTGIPLDSGNTIYF
DNA: TGTGCCAGCACGGGGACAGGGATCCCCCTGGACTCTGGAAACACCATATATTTT
J: TRBJ1-3
V: TRBV28
size: -
D: TRBD1

CDR3: CASSLAGSWGETQYF
DNA: TGTGCCAGCAGCCTCGCAGGGTCGTGGGGAGAGACCCAGTACTTC
J: TRBJ2-5
V: TRBV3-1/TRBV3-2
size: -
D: -

CDR3: CASSPSRGKGYQQYF
DNA: TGTGCCAGCAGCCCAAGTCGTGGAAAAGGCTACCAGCAGTACTTC
J: TRBJ2-7
V: TRBV6-6
size: -
D: -

CDR3: CASSERGPTTETQYF
DNA: TGTGCCAGCAGTGAACGGGGACCCACGACAGAGACCCAGTACTTC
J: TRBJ2-5
V: TRBV2
size: -
D: -

CDR3: CSASQSGDTGELFF
DNA: TGCAGTGCTAGTCAGTCAGGGGACACCGGGGAGCTGTTTTTT
J: TRBJ2-2
V: TRBV20-1
size: -
D: -

CDR3: CASSIQGAGEKLFF
DNA: TGCGCCAGCAGCATACAGGGGGCTGGTGAAAAACTGTTTTTT
J: TRBJ1-4
V: TRBV5-1
size: -
D: TRBD1

CDR3: CASSFPGRGTDTQYF
DNA: TGTGCCAGCAGCTTTCCGGGCAGAGGGACAGATACGCAGTATTTT
J: TRBJ2-3
V: TRBV7-2
size: -
D: -

CDR3: CASSQILAGGPSTDTQYF
DNA: TGTGCCAGCAGCCAGATTTTAGCGGGGGGCCCTAGCACAGATACGCAGTATTTT
J: TRBJ2-3
V: TRBV7-2
size: -
D: TRBD2

CDR3: CASSKPDRGLYGYTF
DNA: TGTGCCAGCAGCAAACCGGACAGGGGGCTCTATGGCTACACCTTC
J: TRBJ1-2
V: TRBV7-9
size: -
D: TRBD1

CDR3: CAISDSDRAGEQYF
DNA: TGTGCCATCAGTGACTCTGACAGGGCTGGCGAGCAGTACTTC
J: TRBJ2-7
V: TRBV10-3
size: -
D: TRBD1

CDR3: CSVGTAVYNEQFF
DNA: TGCAGCGTAGGGACAGCCGTTTACAATGAGCAGTTCTTC
J: TRBJ2-1
V: TRBV29-1
size: -
D: TRBD1

CDR3: CASSPNPGTGVNYGYTF
DNA: TGTGCCAGCTCCCCAAACCCCGGGACAGGGGTCAACTATGGCTACACCTTC
J: TRBJ1-2
V: TRBV18
size: -
D: TRBD1

CDR3: CASSYSVLETQYF
DNA: TGTGCCAGCAGTTACTCAGTACTGGAGACCCAGTACTTC
J: TRBJ2-5
V: TRBV6-5
size: -
D: -

CDR3: CASSFLAGGAGNYGYTF
DNA: TGTGCCAGCAGTTTCCTGGCAGGGGGCGCGGGAAACTATGGCTACACCTTC
J: TRBJ1-2
V: TRBV27
size: -
D: TRBD1

CDR3: CASSRTGTGGWGTEAFF
DNA: TGTGCCAGCAGTCGTACTGGGACAGGGGGCTGGGGCACTGAAGCTTTCTTT
J: TRBJ1-1
V: TRBV6-6
size: few
D: TRBD1

CDR3: CASTLGDIEAFF
DNA: TGTGCCAGTACCCTAGGGGACATTGAAGCTTTCTTT
J: TRBJ1-1
V: TRBV19
size: -
D: -

CDR3: CASSVVEDFDTDTQYF
DNA: TGTGCCAGCAGCGTAGTAGAGGACTTTGACACAGATACGCAGTATTTT
J: TRBJ2-3
V: TRBV9
size: -
D: -

CDR3: CATKEAPGQGGTEAFF
DNA: TGTGCCACCAAGGAAGCACCGGGACAGGGGGGCACTGAAGCTTTCTTT
J: TRBJ1-1
V: TRBV6-1
size: -
D: TRBD1

CDR3: CASSPTTDYGYTF
DNA: TGTGCCAGCTCACCAACAACGGACTATGGCTACACCTTC
J: TRBJ1-2
V: TRBV18
size: -
D: -

CDR3: CASRHGAYEQYF
DNA: TGTGCCAGCAGACATGGGGCCTACGAGCAGTACTTC
J: TRBJ2-7
V: TRBV6-5
size: -
D: -

CDR3: CASSSQGTNTEAFF
DNA: TGTGCCAGCAGCTCACAGGGTACGAACACTGAAGCTTTCTTT
J: TRBJ1-1
V: TRBV7-6
size: -
D: -

CDR3: CASSPTGNGYTF
DNA: TGTGCCAGTAGTCCTACAGGGAATGGCTACACCTTC
J: TRBJ1-2
V: TRBV19
size: -
D: -

CDR3: CSVEGTTGTSTDTQYF
DNA: TGCAGCGTTGAAGGCACAACAGGGACTAGCACAGATACGCAGTATTTT
J: TRBJ2-3
V: TRBV29-1
size: -
D: -

CDR3: CASSSSGTVGEKLFF
DNA: TGTGCCAGCAGTTCGTCCGGGACAGTGGGTGAAAAACTGTTTTTT
J: TRBJ1-4
V: TRBV6-5
size: -
D: TRBD1

CDR3: CASSLATGESAGYTF
DNA: TGTGCCAGCAGCTTAGCCACAGGGGAATCGGCTGGCTACACCTTC
J: TRBJ1-2
V: TRBV11-2
size: -
D: TRBD1

CDR3: CASSSSGATNEKLFF
DNA: TGTGCCAGTAGTTCGTCCGGCGCAACTAATGAAAAACTGTTTTTT
J: TRBJ1-4
V: TRBV19
size: -
D: -

CDR3: CASRDWTGGGTDTQYF
DNA: TGTGCCAGTAGGGATTGGACAGGGGGCGGAACAGATACGCAGTATTTT
J: TRBJ2-3
V: TRBV19
size: -
D: TRBD1

CDR3: CASSPRTGGGEQYF
DNA: TGTGCCAGCTCACCACGGACAGGGGGAGGCGAGCAGTACTTC
J: TRBJ2-7
V: TRBV18
size: few
D: TRBD1

CDR3: CASSPTGQSYEQYF
DNA: TGTGCCAGCAGCCCAACCGGACAGTCGTACGAGCAGTACTTC
J: TRBJ2-7
V: TRBV3-1/TRBV3-2
size: -
D: -

CDR3: CASTNTRQGPSPLHF
DNA: TGTGCCAGCACCAATACGCGACAGGGCCCCTCACCCCTCCACTTT
J: TRBJ1-6
V: TRBV28
size: -
D: TRBD1